Listed below are T cell receptor beta chains from one sample, sequenced in a study of shared clonotypes between healthy human individuals. The table came from immunoSEQ multiplex PCR; TCRdb's copy has only in-frame clones and leaves some out. The sample contains approximately 980,000 clones, less than 85% of which appear only once. Sequenced material: memory CD4+ T cells sorted from blood. These TCRs come from a man aged 18-30 years in good health. Both conserved end residues are part of each CDR3. A D gene is named only where the DNA matches it firmly. Clone size is not always given. Where it is, it says once, few, many or a class for expanded clones.

CDR3 DNA: TGTGCCAGCTCACCACGGCAGGGAACCTCGAACACCGGGGAGCTGTTTTTT
CDR3 protein: CASSPRQGTSNTGELFF
D gene: NA
V gene: TRBV18
clone size: NA
J gene: TRBJ2-2

CDR3 DNA: TGCGCCAGCAGCAAAGACGTAAACACTGAAGCTTTCTTT
CDR3 protein: CASSKDVNTEAFF
D gene: NA
V gene: TRBV5-1
clone size: many
J gene: TRBJ1-1

CDR3 DNA: TGTGCCTGGAGTGTAGCGCAAGAGACCCAGTACTTC
CDR3 protein: CAWSVAQETQYF
D gene: NA
V gene: TRBV30
clone size: NA
J gene: TRBJ2-5

CDR3 DNA: TGTGCCAGCAAGGCCCTAGTCGGGTTGGGGGAGCTGTTTTTT
CDR3 protein: CASKALVGLGELFF
D gene: NA
V gene: TRBV2
clone size: NA
J gene: TRBJ2-2

CDR3 DNA: TGTGCCAGCAGCCCGACCGTCGGGGATCAGCCCCAGCATTTT
CDR3 protein: CASSPTVGDQPQHF
D gene: NA
V gene: TRBV7-6
clone size: NA
J gene: TRBJ1-5

CDR3 DNA: TGTGCCAGCAGCTCTCAGGCGCAGGGAGGCACCGGGGAGCTGTTTTTT
CDR3 protein: CASSSQAQGGTGELFF
D gene: NA
V gene: TRBV11-3
clone size: NA
J gene: TRBJ2-2

CDR3 DNA: TGTGCCAGCACCCCAGGCATCTTCTCTGGGGCCAACGTCCTGACTTTC
CDR3 protein: CASTPGIFSGANVLTF
D gene: NA
V gene: TRBV27
clone size: NA
J gene: TRBJ2-6

CDR3 DNA: TGTGCCAGCTCTCTTTCCACCCCCGGGACAGGGCCAGAGACCCAGTACTTC
CDR3 protein: CASSLSTPGTGPETQYF
D gene: TRBD1
V gene: TRBV18
clone size: many
J gene: TRBJ2-5

CDR3 DNA: TGTGCCAGTAGAGACTCCTCCCTCTATGGCTACACCTTC
CDR3 protein: CASRDSSLYGYTF
D gene: NA
V gene: TRBV19
clone size: NA
J gene: TRBJ1-2

CDR3 DNA: TGTGCCAGCAGCGTCGCCGCAGGGGCGAGTCGCAATGAGCAGTTCTTC
CDR3 protein: CASSVAAGASRNEQFF
D gene: NA
V gene: TRBV9
clone size: NA
J gene: TRBJ2-1

CDR3 DNA: TGTGCCAGCAGCCTCGGAACAGGGGCTACCTACGAGCAGTACTTC
CDR3 protein: CASSLGTGATYEQYF
D gene: TRBD1
V gene: TRBV7-2
clone size: NA
J gene: TRBJ2-7

CDR3 DNA: TGTGCCAGCAGCTTCCGACAGGGCTACGAGCAGTACTTC
CDR3 protein: CASSFRQGYEQYF
D gene: TRBD1
V gene: TRBV7-2
clone size: few
J gene: TRBJ2-7

CDR3 DNA: TGTGCCAGCAGGACAGACAGGGAATCCTATGGCTACACCTTC
CDR3 protein: CASRTDRESYGYTF
D gene: TRBD1
V gene: TRBV2
clone size: NA
J gene: TRBJ1-2

CDR3 DNA: TGTGCCAGCAGCTTAGAAAGGGGCTATGGCTACACCTTC
CDR3 protein: CASSLERGYGYTF
D gene: NA
V gene: TRBV7-8
clone size: NA
J gene: TRBJ1-2

CDR3 DNA: TGCGCCAGCAGCTGGACCCCGGCTGGCACAGATACGCAGTATTTT
CDR3 protein: CASSWTPAGTDTQYF
D gene: NA
V gene: TRBV5-1
clone size: few
J gene: TRBJ2-3

CDR3 DNA: TGCAGCGTGAATTTGGTCCTTGGGAGAGGAAGGTCCTACGAGCAGTACTTC
CDR3 protein: CSVNLVLGRGRSYEQYF
D gene: NA
V gene: TRBV29-1
clone size: NA
J gene: TRBJ2-7

CDR3 DNA: TGTGCCAGCAATCTCCGGGACAAATGGGAGCAGTACTTC
CDR3 protein: CASNLRDKWEQYF
D gene: NA
V gene: TRBV28
clone size: NA
J gene: TRBJ2-7

CDR3 DNA: TGTGCCAGCAGCCGTGGGACAGGGAAGACTAATGAAAAACTGTTTTTT
CDR3 protein: CASSRGTGKTNEKLFF
D gene: TRBD1
V gene: TRBV11-2
clone size: few
J gene: TRBJ1-4

CDR3 DNA: TGTGCCAGCAGTTACGCGCGAGAGACCCAGTACTTC
CDR3 protein: CASSYARETQYF
D gene: NA
V gene: TRBV6-5
clone size: NA
J gene: TRBJ2-5

CDR3 DNA: TGCGCCAGCAGCCAGTTAGCAAATTCCTACAATGAGCAGTTCTTC
CDR3 protein: CASSQLANSYNEQFF
D gene: NA
V gene: TRBV4-1
clone size: NA
J gene: TRBJ2-1

CDR3 DNA: TGTGCCAGCAGAGACAGGGGTCTAACTGGGGCCAACGTCCTGACTTTC
CDR3 protein: CASRDRGLTGANVLTF
D gene: TRBD1
V gene: TRBV6-6
clone size: NA
J gene: TRBJ2-6

CDR3 DNA: TGTGCCTGGAGTCGCGGGACAAAGGACGAGCAGTACTTC
CDR3 protein: CAWSRGTKDEQYF
D gene: NA
V gene: TRBV30
clone size: NA
J gene: TRBJ2-7

CDR3 DNA: TGTGCCAGCAGGGAAGGAGTAGCCGGGGAGCTGTTTTTT
CDR3 protein: CASREGVAGELFF
D gene: NA
V gene: TRBV2
clone size: NA
J gene: TRBJ2-2

CDR3 DNA: TGTGCTAGTGGTTTGGTAAGACAGGGAAGTTCACCCCTCCACTTT
CDR3 protein: CASGLVRQGSSPLHF
D gene: TRBD1
V gene: TRBV12-5
clone size: NA
J gene: TRBJ1-6

CDR3 DNA: TGTGCCAGCAGCTTATCGGCCCCGGCGGGCAATCAGCCCCAGCATTTT
CDR3 protein: CASSLSAPAGNQPQHF
D gene: NA
V gene: TRBV7-6
clone size: NA
J gene: TRBJ1-5

CDR3 DNA: TGTGCCAGCGAGACAGCGGTCGGGGAAAAACTGTTTTTT
CDR3 protein: CASETAVGEKLFF
D gene: NA
V gene: TRBV28
clone size: NA
J gene: TRBJ1-4

CDR3 DNA: TGTGCCAGCAGACCCAGGGCCAACTACGAGCAGTACTTC
CDR3 protein: CASRPRANYEQYF
D gene: NA
V gene: TRBV6-5
clone size: NA
J gene: TRBJ2-7

CDR3 DNA: TGTGCCAGCAGCCCCGGACAGGGGACAGATCAGTACTTC
CDR3 protein: CASSPGQGTDQYF
D gene: TRBD1
V gene: TRBV7-9
clone size: NA
J gene: TRBJ2-4

CDR3 DNA: TGTGCCAGCAGTCTCGGACAGGGGGCGAGGGAGACCCAGTACTTC
CDR3 protein: CASSLGQGARETQYF
D gene: TRBD1
V gene: TRBV27
clone size: few
J gene: TRBJ2-5

CDR3 DNA: TGTGCCAGCAGCTTGGTGGGGGGAAGTCAGCCCCAGCATTTT
CDR3 protein: CASSLVGGSQPQHF
D gene: NA
V gene: TRBV5-6
clone size: once
J gene: TRBJ1-5

CDR3 DNA: TGCGCCAGCAGCCTGACAGGGTCCCACGAGCAGTACTTC
CDR3 protein: CASSLTGSHEQYF
D gene: TRBD1
V gene: TRBV5-1
clone size: few
J gene: TRBJ2-7

CDR3 DNA: TGTGCCAGTAGTATTAAATCGCTCTATGGCTACACCTTC
CDR3 protein: CASSIKSLYGYTF
D gene: NA
V gene: TRBV19
clone size: NA
J gene: TRBJ1-2

CDR3 DNA: TGTGCCAGCAGTGACACCAACAATGAGCAGTTCTTC
CDR3 protein: CASSDTNNEQFF
D gene: NA
V gene: TRBV6-4
clone size: NA
J gene: TRBJ2-1

CDR3 DNA: TGTGCCAGCAGCTTGGGGACAGCCTATGGCTACACCTTC
CDR3 protein: CASSLGTAYGYTF
D gene: NA
V gene: TRBV5-6
clone size: NA
J gene: TRBJ1-2

CDR3 DNA: TGTGCCAGCTCCCCCAGTGGTGATTTCACAGATACGCAGTATTTT
CDR3 protein: CASSPSGDFTDTQYF
D gene: NA
V gene: TRBV18
clone size: many
J gene: TRBJ2-3

CDR3 DNA: TGCAGTGCGGAGGCTACACCTGAAGCTTTCTTT
CDR3 protein: CSAEATPEAFF
D gene: NA
V gene: TRBV20-1
clone size: many
J gene: TRBJ1-1

CDR3 DNA: TGTGCCAGCAGATCCGACAGGGGTGAAGCTTTCTTT
CDR3 protein: CASRSDRGEAFF
D gene: TRBD1
V gene: TRBV7-8
clone size: NA
J gene: TRBJ1-1

CDR3 DNA: TGTGCCAGCAGCGTAGCCCCCGGGGGGACAGGGTATGGGAACACTGAAGCTTTCTTT
CDR3 protein: CASSVAPGGTGYGNTEAFF
D gene: TRBD1
V gene: TRBV9
clone size: NA
J gene: TRBJ1-1

CDR3 DNA: TGTGCCAGCAGCTCGCGGGGCGGACAGGGGGTCTCCTACGAGCAGTACTTC
CDR3 protein: CASSSRGGQGVSYEQYF
D gene: TRBD1
V gene: TRBV7-2
clone size: NA
J gene: TRBJ2-7

CDR3 DNA: TGTGCCAGCAGTGAAGCGCGGCAGTTTTTCGGGACCCAGTACTTC
CDR3 protein: CASSEARQFFGTQYF
D gene: NA
V gene: TRBV6-1
clone size: NA
J gene: TRBJ2-5

CDR3 DNA: TGCGCCAGCAGTCTCAGGGCCCCGGACACCGGGGAGCTGTTTTTT
CDR3 protein: CASSLRAPDTGELFF
D gene: NA
V gene: TRBV5-1
clone size: NA
J gene: TRBJ2-2

CDR3 DNA: TGCGCCAGCAGCTTGGGACAGGGAAGCTACGAGCAGTACTTC
CDR3 protein: CASSLGQGSYEQYF
D gene: TRBD1
V gene: TRBV5-1
clone size: NA
J gene: TRBJ2-7

CDR3 DNA: TGTGCCACCAGCAGGGGACGGAATTCACCCCTCCACTTT
CDR3 protein: CATSRGRNSPLHF
D gene: NA
V gene: TRBV15
clone size: NA
J gene: TRBJ1-6

CDR3 DNA: TGTGCCAGCAGTTTTAGGGTTTTCAATCAAAAAAGAGAGCAGTTCTTC
CDR3 protein: CASSFRVFNQKREQFF
D gene: NA
V gene: TRBV7-8
clone size: NA
J gene: TRBJ2-1

CDR3 DNA: TGCGCCAGCCGGATCACAGATACGCAGTATTTT
CDR3 protein: CASRITDTQYF
D gene: NA
V gene: TRBV5-1
clone size: NA
J gene: TRBJ2-3

CDR3 DNA: TGTGCCTGGACCGACATAGGGGGCTACACCTTC
CDR3 protein: CAWTDIGGYTF
D gene: NA
V gene: TRBV30
clone size: NA
J gene: TRBJ1-2

CDR3 DNA: TGTGCCAGCAGACCAACCCCTAGCGGGGGGCACAATGAGCAGTTCTTC
CDR3 protein: CASRPTPSGGHNEQFF
D gene: TRBD2
V gene: TRBV6-6
clone size: NA
J gene: TRBJ2-1

CDR3 DNA: TGTGCCAGCAGCCACACAGGAAGCCTCTACAATGAGCAGTTCTTC
CDR3 protein: CASSHTGSLYNEQFF
D gene: NA
V gene: TRBV5-6
clone size: NA
J gene: TRBJ2-1

CDR3 DNA: TGTGCCAGTAGTCCCACGGGACAGGGGGCCTATGGCTACACCTTC
CDR3 protein: CASSPTGQGAYGYTF
D gene: TRBD1
V gene: TRBV19
clone size: NA
J gene: TRBJ1-2

CDR3 DNA: TGTGCCAGCAGCACAGGGAAGACCCAGTACTTC
CDR3 protein: CASSTGKTQYF
D gene: NA
V gene: TRBV6-5
clone size: NA
J gene: TRBJ2-5